A selection of T cell receptor beta chains follows, all from one sample in a study of cytomegalovirus exposure and HLA in healthy donors. Clones were read by immunoSEQ multiplex PCR, and TCRdb kept only the in-frame ones, dropping some. The table has around 180,000 clones, approximately 80% seen once. The sequencing sample was made of PBMCs. The receptors shown here come from a boy between 2 and 10 years old in good health and CMV-seronegative. Both conserved end residues are part of each CDR3. A D gene is named only where the DNA matches it firmly. The listing skips clone size in some rows; elsewhere it reads once, few, many or a size class.

D gene,clone size,V gene,J gene,CDR3 protein,CDR3 DNA
.,few,TRBV9,TRBJ2-1,CASSAFQTSGDEQFF,TGTGCCAGCAGCGCGTTTCAGACTAGTGGGGATGAGCAGTTCTTC
TRBD2,.,TRBV4-3,TRBJ2-1,CASSPTRLAGATEQFF,TGCGCCAGCAGCCCGACCAGACTAGCGGGAGCTACCGAGCAGTTCTTC
TRBD1,once,TRBV6-1,TRBJ1-1,CASSDRQGAGSTEAFF,TGTGCCAGCAGTGACAGACAGGGGGCCGGAAGCACTGAAGCTTTCTTT
TRBD2,.,TRBV30,TRBJ2-7,CAWRGTTLTEQYF,TGTGCCTGGAGGGGGACTACCCTCACCGAGCAGTACTTC
TRBD1,.,TRBV18,TRBJ1-2,CASSPDSLTGGTNYGYTF,TGTGCCAGCTCACCAGATTCGTTGACAGGGGGTACTAACTATGGCTACACCTTC
.,.,TRBV30,TRBJ1-1,CAWTPGGHMNTEAFF,TGTGCCTGGACCCCGGGGGGACATATGAACACTGAAGCTTTCTTT
.,few,TRBV4-1,TRBJ2-7,CASSQDRGYEQYF,TGCGCCAGCAGCCAAGATCGGGGCTACGAGCAGTACTTC
.,.,TRBV15,TRBJ2-4,CATKQGGLNIQYF,TGTGCCACCAAACAGGGTGGGCTGAACATTCAGTACTTC
TRBD2,.,TRBV19,TRBJ2-1,CASSRDSGRATYNEQFF,TGTGCCAGTAGTCGTGATAGCGGGAGGGCCACCTACAATGAGCAGTTCTTC
.,.,TRBV5-5,TRBJ2-5,CASSLIPASAETQYF,TGTGCCAGCAGCTTGATTCCCGCTAGCGCGGAGACCCAGTACTTC
.,.,TRBV4-3,TRBJ1-3,CASSQGPTDIQLPSGNTIYF,TGCGCCAGCAGCCAAGGACCGACAGACATCCAACTGCCCTCTGGAAACACCATATATTTT
.,.,TRBV7-6,TRBJ2-1,CASSLDSSGLDEQFF,TGTGCCAGCAGCTTAGACAGTTCAGGGTTGGATGAGCAGTTCTTC
.,.,TRBV5-1,TRBJ2-1,CASSLDPAGSYNEQFF,TGCGCCAGCAGCTTGGACCCAGCGGGCTCCTACAATGAGCAGTTCTTC
.,.,TRBV6-1,TRBJ1-1,CASSDRENTEAFF,TGTGCCAGCAGTGATCGGGAGAACACTGAAGCTTTCTTT
TRBD1,once,TRBV5-6,TRBJ1-5,CASSLGQVNQPQHF,TGTGCCAGCAGCTTAGGACAGGTTAATCAGCCCCAGCATTTT
.,.,TRBV5-1,TRBJ2-1,CASSLVRGNEQFF,TGCGCCAGCAGCTTGGTGAGAGGGAATGAGCAGTTCTTC
TRBD2,.,TRBV19,TRBJ2-1,CASSTRVGGGALYNEQFF,TGTGCCAGTAGTACCCGAGTAGGCGGGGGGGCTCTCTACAATGAGCAGTTCTTC
.,.,TRBV11-2,TRBJ2-3,CASSSSTDTQYF,TGTGCCAGCAGCTCCTCCACAGATACGCAGTATTTT
.,.,TRBV27,TRBJ2-4,CASSFRSKAKNIQYF,TGTGCCAGCAGTTTCAGAAGTAAAGCCAAAAACATTCAGTACTTC
.,.,TRBV6-5,TRBJ1-6,CASRLGQLNSPLHF,TGTGCCAGCAGGCTTGGACAGCTCAATTCACCCCTCCACTTT
.,.,TRBV6-5,TRBJ1-5,CASRSGASQPQHF,TGTGCCAGCAGATCAGGGGCGAGTCAGCCCCAGCATTTT
.,.,TRBV4-2,TRBJ2-6,CASSQGQTSSGANVLTF,TGTGCCAGCAGCCAAGGACAGACTAGCTCTGGGGCCAACGTCCTGACTTTC
TRBD2,few,TRBV6-5,TRBJ2-2,CASSSTSGGYGELFF,TGTGCCAGCAGTTCCACTAGCGGCGGTTACGGGGAGCTGTTTTTT
.,once,TRBV6-1,TRBJ1-2,CASSEGQLYYGYTF,TGTGCCAGCAGTGAAGGACAGTTGTACTATGGCTACACCTTC
.,.,TRBV4-1,TRBJ1-2,CAGSQRTGFNYGYTF,TGCGCCGGCAGCCAACGTACAGGGTTTAACTATGGCTACACCTTC
.,.,TRBV15,TRBJ1-2,CATSRDPDSSYGYTF,TGTGCCACCAGCAGAGATCCGGACAGCTCCTATGGCTACACCTTC
.,.,TRBV2,TRBJ2-7,CASGLPGRKTYEQYF,TGTGCCAGCGGACTCCCCGGGCGCAAGACCTACGAGCAGTACTTC
.,.,TRBV5-8,TRBJ1-5,CASRPDGYSNQPQHF,TGTGCCAGCAGACCTGACGGGTATAGCAATCAGCCCCAGCATTTT
.,.,TRBV27,TRBJ2-3,CASRRSGSTDTQYF,TGTGCCAGCCGAAGGAGCGGAAGCACAGATACGCAGTATTTT
TRBD2,.,TRBV30,TRBJ2-3,CAWATGDYQTDTQYF,TGTGCCTGGGCTACCGGGGACTACCAGACAGATACGCAGTATTTT
.,.,TRBV6-5,TRBJ2-1,CASRTSGTSYNEQFF,TGTGCCAGCAGAACGTCAGGGACTTCTTACAATGAGCAGTTCTTC
TRBD2,.,TRBV2,TRBJ2-3,CASRIPSGGHSTDTQYF,TGTGCCAGCAGAATCCCTAGCGGGGGCCATAGCACAGATACGCAGTATTTT
TRBD1,.,TRBV6-1,TRBJ2-4,CASQDREHSQYF,TGTGCCAGCCAGGACAGGGAACACAGTCAGTACTTC
TRBD2,once,TRBV5-4,TRBJ2-3,CASSLSGGADTQYF,TGTGCCAGCAGCTTAAGCGGGGGCGCAGATACGCAGTATTTT
TRBD2,.,TRBV11-2,TRBJ2-4,CASSTLAGANIQYF,TGTGCCAGCAGCACCCTAGCGGGAGCAAACATTCAGTACTTC
TRBD1,once,TRBV6-1,TRBJ1-2,CASSELQGVGYTF,TGTGCCAGCAGTGAGTTACAGGGGGTTGGCTACACCTTC
.,.,TRBV12-5,TRBJ1-2,CASGLVLRGANYGYTF,TGTGCTAGTGGTTTGGTATTACGGGGGGCTAACTATGGCTACACCTTC
.,.,TRBV5-1,TRBJ1-1,CASSSQGIAEAFF,TGCGCCAGCAGCTCACAGGGTATCGCTGAAGCTTTCTTT
.,.,TRBV30,TRBJ2-7,CAWSYEYPPYEQYF,TGTGCCTGGAGTTACGAATACCCACCTTACGAGCAGTACTTC
TRBD1,.,TRBV6-1,TRBJ2-7,CATRRDRGLGEQYF,TGTGCCACCCGCCGGGACAGGGGGCTGGGCGAGCAGTACTTC
.,.,TRBV19,TRBJ1-1,CASSPRTGMNTEAFF,TGTGCCAGTAGTCCCAGAACGGGGATGAACACTGAAGCTTTCTTT
TRBD2,.,TRBV29-1,TRBJ2-3,CSVESSGYRTDTQYF,TGCAGCGTTGAATCTAGCGGTTATCGCACAGATACGCAGTATTTT
TRBD1,.,TRBV4-3,TRBJ1-1,CASSHYENTGDTEAFF,TGCGCCAGCAGCCACTACGAAAATACAGGGGACACTGAAGCTTTCTTT
TRBD1,.,TRBV6-5,TRBJ1-1,CASSTGASDNTEAFF,TGTGCCAGCAGTACAGGGGCCTCGGATAACACTGAAGCTTTCTTT
TRBD2,.,TRBV4-1,TRBJ2-1,CASSSAGAGGLDEQFF,TGCGCCAGCAGCTCCGCCGGGGCGGGGGGGCTGGATGAGCAGTTCTTC
.,.,TRBV19,TRBJ1-2,CASSSQSASNYGYTF,TGTGCCAGTAGTTCACAGTCCGCATCTAACTATGGCTACACCTTC
.,.,TRBV6-5,TRBJ2-7,CASRSSMGAYEQYF,TGTGCCAGCAGGTCAAGTATGGGAGCCTACGAGCAGTACTTC
.,.,TRBV7-2,TRBJ2-1,CASSSQGYNEQFF,TGTGCCAGCAGCTCCCAGGGCTACAATGAGCAGTTCTTC